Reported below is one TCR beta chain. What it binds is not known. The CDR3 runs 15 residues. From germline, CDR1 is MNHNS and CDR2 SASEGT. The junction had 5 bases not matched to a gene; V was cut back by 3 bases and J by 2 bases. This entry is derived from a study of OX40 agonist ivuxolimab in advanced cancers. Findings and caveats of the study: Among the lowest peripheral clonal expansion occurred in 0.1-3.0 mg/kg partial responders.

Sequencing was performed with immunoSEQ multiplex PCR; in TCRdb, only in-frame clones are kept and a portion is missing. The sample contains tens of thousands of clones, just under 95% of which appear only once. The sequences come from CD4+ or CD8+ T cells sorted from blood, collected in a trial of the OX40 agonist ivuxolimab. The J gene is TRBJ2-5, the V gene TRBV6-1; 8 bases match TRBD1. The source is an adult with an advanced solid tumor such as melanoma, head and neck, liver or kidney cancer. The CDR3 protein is CASSEDRAVQETQYF. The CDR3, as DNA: TGTGCCAGCAGTGAGGACAGGGCAGTACAAGAGACCCAGTACTTC.